What follows is one T cell receptor (beta chain) and its context. The record originates from a study of blood T cell repertoires in COVID-19. Assay used: immunoSEQ multiplex PCR; TCRdb lists only in-frame clones, some missing. This repertoire shows approximately 270,000 clones, over 75% found once; its top ten account for around 2%. Germline CDR1 is SGHRS and CDR2 is YFSETQ. Losses at the gene ends were 1 base for V and 3 bases for J; bases not matched to a gene: 2. The CDR3 sequence is 15 residues long. The sample comprised PBMCs or T cells enriched from blood (not recorded which). The chain employs TRBV5-1 and TRBJ1-4; TRBD1 matches at 8 bases. The sequence derives from a woman between 50 and 59 years old who had recovered from COVID-19. CDR3 loop: CASSLSGQANEKLFF. In DNA form, the CDR3 reads TGCGCCAGCAGCTTGTCGGGACAGGCTAATGAAAAACTGTTTTTT.